Presented here are 2 T cell receptor beta chains from one specimen sequenced in a study of radiotherapy plus CTLA-4 blockade in lung cancer. The assay was immunoSEQ multiplex PCR, and TCRdb's table has in-frame clones only and misses some. The repertoire holds about 77,000 clones, around 74% seen once, with 9.9% in the top ten. The material sequenced was peripheral blood, taken from a patient treated with radiotherapy plus ipilimumab. The receptors come from a human donor with non-small cell lung cancer whose response to radiotherapy plus ipilimumab could not be evaluated.

This sequence joins TRBV30 and TRBJ2-1, with D possibly TRBD2 on 7 matching bases. The CDR3 runs to 15 residues. Germline assignment: CDR1 GTSNPN and CDR2 SVGIG (reference sequence). Trimming cost V 3 bases and J 2 bases, with 14 bases left between them. The CDR3, as DNA: TGTGCCTGGAGGTGGGGAGGGGGAACCTACAATGAGCAGTTCTTC. Its protein product is CAWRWGGGTYNEQFF.

The chain has TRBV19 and TRBJ2-7; 7 bases match TRBD2. V shed 9 bases and J 0 bases; nucleotides not matched to a gene: 23. CDR1 is LNHDA, CDR2 SQIVND, per germline (reference sequence). This CDR3 is 19 amino acids long. CDR3 coding DNA: TGTGCCAGGGCGGGGGTTGGGCTGCTAGTTCCGGGCAGCTCCTACGAGCAGTACTTC. Its translation is CARAGVGLLVPGSSYEQYF.